This TCR beta chain was observed in a study of cytomegalovirus exposure and HLA in healthy donors. Turning to the study itself: From donors who were HLA-typed, an early data release held 80 million to 85 million unique TCRs. Study-level results: There were around 160 TCR beta chains listed as cytomegalovirus-associated.

This clone appeared once. The target antigen is unknown. A multiplex PCR was run with 60 Vbeta primers and 13 Jbeta primers. Generated by immunoSEQ multiplex PCR, the TCRdb table keeps only in-frame clones and is missing some. This sample has approximately 140,000 clones, with around 81% found just once. The CDR3 spans 14 residues. Germline trimming cut 6 bases from V and 3 bases from J; bases unmatched to any gene: 8. CDR1 is MDHEN and CDR2 is SYDVKM in the germline V gene. The clonotype comes from a man aged 40-49 years in good health and CMV-seropositive. What was sequenced was PBMCs. The rearrangement joins TRBV28 to TRBJ2-7; 7 nucleotides match TRBD1. CDR3 DNA: TGTGCCAGCAGGCCTGGGACAGCCATCTACGAGCAGTACTTC. Protein sequence: CASRPGTAIYEQYF.